These T cell receptor beta chains were read from a single sample in a study of blood T cell repertoires in COVID-19. Assay: immunoSEQ multiplex PCR; the TCRdb copy retains only in-frame clones and omits some. The sample includes 140,000 or so clones, 70% to 90% of them seen just once. The sequenced sample was peripheral blood. The origin of the receptors is a human donor with acute or convalescent COVID-19. The donor label of this sample is uncertain. The CDR3 runs from the conserved cysteine through the conserved F or W. The order of the fields is clone size, J gene, CDR3 length, V gene, D gene, CDR3 DNA, CDR3 protein. D genes are given only for firm matches. Only part of the rows carry a size: once, few, many, or a class if the clone is expanded.

abundance: -; j_gene: TRBJ2-3; len: 17; v_gene: TRBV7-9; d_gene: TRBD2; CDR3nt: TGTGCCAGCAGCTCGCTCGCACTAGCGGGAGCAATAGATACGCAGTATTTT; CDR3aa: CASSSLALAGAIDTQYF
abundance: -; j_gene: TRBJ2-2; len: 16; v_gene: TRBV28; d_gene: TRBD2; CDR3nt: TGTGCCAGCAGTTCACACGCGGGAGTTGCGGACGGGGAGCTGTTTTTT; CDR3aa: CASSSHAGVADGELFF
abundance: -; j_gene: TRBJ2-5; len: 15; v_gene: TRBV2; d_gene: TRBD1; CDR3nt: TGTGCCAGCAGTTCACAGGGGGTTCTTGGAGAGACCCAGTACTTC; CDR3aa: CASSSQGVLGETQYF
abundance: few; j_gene: TRBJ2-1; len: 16; v_gene: TRBV7-9; d_gene: TRBD1; CDR3nt: TGTGCCAGCAGTTTGTCCCCGGGACAGGGGGCTAATGAGCAGTTCTTC; CDR3aa: CASSLSPGQGANEQFF
abundance: -; j_gene: TRBJ2-7; len: 14; v_gene: TRBV19; d_gene: -; CDR3nt: TGTGCCAGTAGCCCGGACTCCCTCTCCTACGAGCAGTACTTC; CDR3aa: CASSPDSLSYEQYF
abundance: -; j_gene: TRBJ1-6; len: 15; v_gene: TRBV11-2; d_gene: TRBD1; CDR3nt: TGTGCCAGCAGCTTGGGACAGGGTGGCAATTCACCCCTCCACTTT; CDR3aa: CASSLGQGGNSPLHF
abundance: -; j_gene: TRBJ2-6; len: 15; v_gene: TRBV5-4; d_gene: -; CDR3nt: TGTGCCAGCACCAACCTAGGGGCGGGGGCCAACGTCCTGACTTTC; CDR3aa: CASTNLGAGANVLTF
abundance: -; j_gene: TRBJ2-2; len: 15; v_gene: TRBV7-3; d_gene: TRBD2; CDR3nt: TGTGCCAGCAGCCGCGGACTAGCATCCACCGGGGAGCTGTTTTTT; CDR3aa: CASSRGLASTGELFF
abundance: -; j_gene: TRBJ2-2; len: 15; v_gene: TRBV5-4; d_gene: -; CDR3nt: TGTGCCAGCAGCTTGGCTCGGACTTTCACCGGGGAGCTGTTTTTT; CDR3aa: CASSLARTFTGELFF
abundance: -; j_gene: TRBJ1-4; len: 15; v_gene: TRBV27; d_gene: TRBD1; CDR3nt: TGTGCCAGCAGTTTGGACAGGAGCCTGGGGGAAAAACTGTTTTTT; CDR3aa: CASSLDRSLGEKLFF
abundance: -; j_gene: TRBJ1-2; len: 14; v_gene: TRBV6-5; d_gene: -; CDR3nt: TGTGCCAGCAGGAGACGGGAAGCTAACTATGGCTACACCTTC; CDR3aa: CASRRREANYGYTF
abundance: -; j_gene: TRBJ2-7; len: 13; v_gene: TRBV25-1; d_gene: TRBD1; CDR3nt: TGTGCCAGCACCGGGACAGTTACCTACGAGCAGTACTTC; CDR3aa: CASTGTVTYEQYF
abundance: -; j_gene: TRBJ1-5; len: 16; v_gene: TRBV6-2/TRBV6-3; d_gene: TRBD1; CDR3nt: TGTGCCAGCAGTTTGGTTTCCGGGACAGGGAATCAGCCCCAGCATTTT; CDR3aa: CASSLVSGTGNQPQHF
abundance: -; j_gene: TRBJ1-1; len: 14; v_gene: TRBV7-9; d_gene: -; CDR3nt: TGTGCCAGCAGCTTAGGGCAGGGGAACACTGAAGCTTTCTTT; CDR3aa: CASSLGQGNTEAFF
abundance: -; j_gene: TRBJ2-1; len: 15; v_gene: TRBV7-8; d_gene: TRBD1; CDR3nt: TGTGCCAGCAGCGCCGACAGGGGCGGGTACAATGAGCAGTTCTTC; CDR3aa: CASSADRGGYNEQFF
abundance: -; j_gene: TRBJ1-4; len: 13; v_gene: TRBV24-1; d_gene: -; CDR3nt: TGTGCCACCAGTGATTCCGGGTTTGAAAAACTGTTTTTT; CDR3aa: CATSDSGFEKLFF
abundance: -; j_gene: TRBJ1-3; len: 16; v_gene: TRBV19; d_gene: -; CDR3nt: TGTGCCAGTAGTAACCAGGCGGGTGATTTAGGAAGCACCATATATTTT; CDR3aa: CASSNQAGDLGSTIYF
abundance: once; j_gene: TRBJ1-5; len: 15; v_gene: TRBV28; d_gene: TRBD1; CDR3nt: TGTGCCAGCAGTACCCCGACAGGGCTCAATCAGCCCCAGCATTTT; CDR3aa: CASSTPTGLNQPQHF
abundance: -; j_gene: TRBJ1-2; len: 13; v_gene: TRBV28; d_gene: -; CDR3nt: TGTGCCGTGCTTCCGAGGGTGGCCTATGGCTACACCTTC; CDR3aa: CAVLPRVAYGYTF
abundance: once; j_gene: TRBJ1-3; len: 15; v_gene: TRBV7-3; d_gene: -; CDR3nt: TGTGCCAGCAGCTTACAGGGAGGGGATGGAAACACCATATATTTT; CDR3aa: CASSLQGGDGNTIYF
abundance: once; j_gene: TRBJ1-2; len: 13; v_gene: TRBV5-6; d_gene: -; CDR3nt: TGTGCCAGCAGCTCTGTATCTAACTATGGCTACACCTTC; CDR3aa: CASSSVSNYGYTF
abundance: few; j_gene: TRBJ1-2; len: 14; v_gene: TRBV2; d_gene: -; CDR3nt: TGTGCCAGCAGGGGGACACCGTCTAACTATGGCTACACCTTC; CDR3aa: CASRGTPSNYGYTF
abundance: once; j_gene: TRBJ1-5; len: 15; v_gene: TRBV5-6; d_gene: -; CDR3nt: TGTGCCAGCAGCTTGGCAACAGGGTTGAATCAGCCCCAGCATTTT; CDR3aa: CASSLATGLNQPQHF
abundance: -; j_gene: TRBJ1-6; len: 13; v_gene: TRBV5-4; d_gene: -; CDR3nt: TGTGCCAGCAGCTTGGCGGAGGGCCGTCCCCTCCACTTT; CDR3aa: CASSLAEGRPLHF
abundance: -; j_gene: TRBJ1-1; len: 15; v_gene: TRBV4-3; d_gene: -; CDR3nt: TGCGCCAGCAGCCAGAACGGGTTCCCCAGCACTGAAGCTTTCTTT; CDR3aa: CASSQNGFPSTEAFF
abundance: few; j_gene: TRBJ2-5; len: 13; v_gene: TRBV6-1; d_gene: -; CDR3nt: TGTGCCAGCAGTGACCCAATGGAGGAGACCCAGTACTTC; CDR3aa: CASSDPMEETQYF
abundance: -; j_gene: TRBJ2-1; len: 14; v_gene: TRBV29-1; d_gene: TRBD2; CDR3nt: TGCAGCGTTGAAGGGACTAGCGGGGCCACGAGCAAGTTCTTC; CDR3aa: CSVEGTSGATSKFF
abundance: -; j_gene: TRBJ2-1; len: 17; v_gene: TRBV5-4; d_gene: -; CDR3nt: TGTGCCAGCAGCCCGAGAGGGCGGCCCGGCCCATACAATGAGCAGTTCTTC; CDR3aa: CASSPRGRPGPYNEQFF
abundance: -; j_gene: TRBJ2-3; len: 16; v_gene: TRBV9; d_gene: -; CDR3nt: TGTGCCAGCAGCGTAGGTACCAGCGGACTCACAGATACGCAGTATTTT; CDR3aa: CASSVGTSGLTDTQYF
abundance: -; j_gene: TRBJ1-5; len: 13; v_gene: TRBV19; d_gene: -; CDR3nt: TGTGCCAGTAGTATACAGGTCAATCAGCCCCAGCATTTT; CDR3aa: CASSIQVNQPQHF
abundance: -; j_gene: TRBJ1-4; len: 12; v_gene: TRBV30; d_gene: -; CDR3nt: TGTGCCTGGAGCACAGGACAAGAAAAACTGTTTTTT; CDR3aa: CAWSTGQEKLFF
abundance: -; j_gene: TRBJ2-5; len: 15; v_gene: TRBV6-2/TRBV6-3; d_gene: -; CDR3nt: TGTGCCAGCAGTTACTCGGACACCTCCCAAGAGACCCAGTACTTC; CDR3aa: CASSYSDTSQETQYF
abundance: -; j_gene: TRBJ1-5; len: 17; v_gene: TRBV27; d_gene: -; CDR3nt: TGTGCCAGCAGTTTATCGGTCCCCTGGGGGCTTGGGCAGCCCCAGCATTTT; CDR3aa: CASSLSVPWGLGQPQHF
abundance: once; j_gene: TRBJ2-3; len: 15; v_gene: TRBV11-2; d_gene: TRBD2; CDR3nt: TGTGCCAGCAGCTTCAATACGGGAGGTGGGGATACGCAGTATTTT; CDR3aa: CASSFNTGGGDTQYF
abundance: -; j_gene: TRBJ2-5; len: 14; v_gene: TRBV3-1/TRBV3-2; d_gene: TRBD2; CDR3nt: TGTGCCAGCAGCCAGGTAGCGGGACAAGAGACCCAGTACTTC; CDR3aa: CASSQVAGQETQYF
abundance: -; j_gene: TRBJ2-3; len: 15; v_gene: TRBV7-3; d_gene: -; CDR3nt: TGTGCCAGCAGCTTAATGGGCGGGGCGGCAGATACGCAGTATTTT; CDR3aa: CASSLMGGAADTQYF
abundance: -; j_gene: TRBJ1-1; len: 16; v_gene: TRBV11-2; d_gene: -; CDR3nt: TGTGCCAGCAGCTTCCCCCCTCAGGGGACGAACACTGAAGCTTTCTTT; CDR3aa: CASSFPPQGTNTEAFF
abundance: -; j_gene: TRBJ2-7; len: 14; v_gene: TRBV7-3; d_gene: -; CDR3nt: TGTGCCAGCAGCTCCCTAGAGGTATCCTACGAGCAGTACTTC; CDR3aa: CASSSLEVSYEQYF
abundance: -; j_gene: TRBJ2-1; len: 13; v_gene: TRBV2; d_gene: -; CDR3nt: TGTGCCTTACAGGGCCAATCCTACAATGAGCAGTTCTTC; CDR3aa: CALQGQSYNEQFF
abundance: -; j_gene: TRBJ2-3; len: 13; v_gene: TRBV12-3/TRBV12-4; d_gene: TRBD2; CDR3nt: TGTGCCAGCAGTTTGGGGACTAGCGAGGCGCAGTATTTT; CDR3aa: CASSLGTSEAQYF
abundance: -; j_gene: TRBJ2-5; len: 15; v_gene: TRBV28; d_gene: TRBD2; CDR3nt: TGTGCCAGCAGCGGACTAGCGGGGAAGATAGAGACCCAGTACTTC; CDR3aa: CASSGLAGKIETQYF